The 5 T cell receptor beta chains below come from one sample, sequenced in a study of T cell responses to AZD1222 COVID-19 vaccine. Profiling relied on immunoSEQ multiplex PCR, and the TCRdb table lists in-frame clones only, not all of them. The table has 150,000 or so clones, about nine tenths seen once. The specimen comprised peripheral blood, sampled on day 0 of AZD1222 vaccination. These receptors were obtained from an adult in good health.

The chain recombines TRBV11-2 with TRBJ2-1; TRBD1 agrees at 8 bases. The J segment lost 7 bases and the V segment lost 4 bases, leaving 9 bases of the junction unmatched. There are 15 residues in the CDR3. Germline assignment: CDR1 SGHAT and CDR2 FQNNGV. CDR3 sequence reads: CASSSRDRFRNEQFF. The CDR3, as DNA: TGTGCCAGCAGCTCACGGGACAGGTTTAGGAATGAGCAGTTCTTC.

The chain is built from TRBV28 and TRBJ1-1, with D perhaps matching TRBD1 (5 bases). CDR1 and CDR2 from the germline V gene are MDHEN and SYDVKM. V was clipped by 4 bases and J by 5 bases, with 14 bases between them. This CDR3 has 14 amino acids. The CDR3 region is CASSYWDGGTEAFF. The CDR3, as DNA: TGTGCCAGCAGTTATTGGGACGGTGGGACTGAAGCTTTCTTT. The full variable domain, its missing parts supplied by reference TRBV28 and TRBJ1-1, is DVKVTQSSRYLVKRTGEKVFLECVQDMDHENMFWYRQDPGLGLRLIYFSYDVKMKEKGDIPEGYSVSREKKERFSLILESASTNQTSMYLCASSYWDGGTEAFFGQGTRLTVV.

This clone was counted once. The rearrangement uses TRBV6-1 and TRBJ1-4; D not certain. V was cut by 2 bases and J by 0 bases, with 7 bases left in between. The germline V gene encodes CDR1 MNHNS and CDR2 SASEGT. The CDR3 contains 15 residues. This CDR3 reads CASSEFVATNEKLFF. The CDR3 nucleotides read TGTGCCAGCAGTGAATTTGTGGCAACTAATGAAAAACTGTTTTTT.

V gene TRBV18 combines with J gene TRBJ1-5; D not certain. This CDR3 has 14 amino acids. Germline V gene lookup returns CDR1 KGHSH and CDR2 LQKENI. With 2 bases removed from V and 7 bases from J, the gap between germline ends came to 12 bases. The CDR3 loop reads CASSPFTLDQPQHF. The CDR3 DNA reads as TGTGCCAGCTCACCATTCACGTTGGACCAGCCCCAGCATTTT.

This chain joins TRBV25-1 and TRBJ1-5; unclear D gene. CDR1 and CDR2 from the germline V gene are MGHDK and SYGVNS. The CDR3 runs 11 residues. With 8 bases removed from V and 5 bases from J, the gap between germline ends came to 7 bases. The CDR3 here is CASPPYQPQHF. Written as DNA, the CDR3 is TGTGCCAGCCCCCCCTATCAGCCCCAGCATTTT.